This TCR beta chain was profiled in a study of T cell responses to AZD1222 COVID-19 vaccine. Method: immunoSEQ multiplex PCR; TCRdb's copy keeps in-frame clones and lacks some. The sample lists 250,000 to 300,000 clones, approximately 94% occurring once. The sequence derives from an adult who received the AZD1222 COVID-19 vaccine. Material: peripheral blood, obtained 28 days after the second AZD1222 dose.

The CDR3 DNA sequence: TGTGCCAGCAGCTTTCACCGGGACAGAAACACTGAAGCTTTCTTT. Translating gives CASSFHRDRNTEAFF. The chain links TRBV7-9 to TRBJ1-1, with 7 bases lining up with TRBD1. This CDR3 is built from 15 residues. The germline V gene encodes CDR1 SEHNR and CDR2 FQNEAQ (reference sequence). With V trimmed by 3 bases and J by 2 bases, 6 bases remained unmatched.